Below are 27 T cell receptor beta chains sequenced from a single sample in a study of patients and donors after allogeneic stem cell transplantation. TCRdb redid the calling of the RT-PCR reads with MiXCR, one entry per CDR3 protein. The sample records approximately 24,000 distinct CDR3 sequences, 35% to 45% being singletons. Sequenced sample: blood, either unsorted or a sorted T cell fraction (not recorded which). These TCRs come from a human donor who was either an allogeneic HSCT recipient or a stem cell or donor lymphocyte infusion donor (not recorded which). It is not recorded whose cells these are; they may come from a transplant donor.

This clonotype showed up just a few times. Here the CDR3 DNA reads TGTGCCAGCAGCTGGGGACCAAGCAATCAGCCCCAGCATTTT. Residues: CASSWGPSNQPQHF. V gene TRBV7-8 combines with J gene TRBJ1-5; a possible D gene is TRBD1 (5 bases). The V end was cut by 4 bases, the J end by 1 base, with 8 bases between. The V gene's germline CDR1 is SGHVS and CDR2 FQNEAQ. The CDR3 covers 14 residues. Full variable domain (rest looked up from reference TRBV7-8 and TRBJ1-5): GAGVSQSPRYKVAKRGQDVALRCDPISGHVSLFWYQQALGQGPEFLTYFQNEAQLDKSGLPSDRFFAERPEGSVSTLKIQRTQQEDSAVYLCASSWGPSNQPQHFGDGTRLSIL.

This clonotype was detected a few times. The chain recombines TRBV20-1 with TRBJ2-7; no clear D gene. The V gene's germline CDR1 is DFQATT and CDR2 SNEGSKA (reference sequence). The CDR3 runs to 11 residues. Deletions cut 0 bases from V and 3 bases from J, with 3 bases between. CDR3 protein: CSARDSYEQYF. Written as DNA, the CDR3 is TGCAGTGCTAGAGACAGCTACGAGCAGTACTTC.

This chain links TRBV28 with TRBJ2-7; D is uncertain. Trimming stripped 6 bases from V and 7 bases from J, with 16 bases between. The CDR3 sequence is 13 residues long. From germline, CDR1 is MDHEN and CDR2 SYDVKM. The CDR3 DNA sequence: TGTGCCAGCAGGGTAAAGGGCCGTGGGGAGCAGTACTTC. Protein: CASRVKGRGEQYF.

This chain joins TRBV3-1 and TRBJ1-2, with D perhaps matching TRBD1 (5 bases). The length of the CDR3 is 15 residues. The germline V gene has CDR1 LGHDT and CDR2 YNNKEL (reference sequence). V lost 5 bases and J 1 base, leaving 14 bases between the germline ends. The CDR3 protein is CASSARQNINYGYTF. DNA for the CDR3: TGTGCCAGCAGCGCAAGACAGAATATTAACTATGGCTACACCTTC.

J is TRBJ2-5 and V is TRBV5-1, with 7 bases identical to TRBD1. CDR3 length: 16 amino acids. J was trimmed by 4 bases and V by 0 bases; bases with no gene match: 9. Germline lookup yields CDR1 SGHRS and CDR2 YFSETQ. CDR3 in DNA: TGCGCCAGCAGCTTGGTTTCTCAGGGGGTCGGAGAGACCCAGTACTTC. Amino acid sequence: CASSLVSQGVGETQYF.

The chain has TRBV28 and TRBJ1-4; D gene uncertain. Germline CDR1 MDHEN, CDR2 SYDVKM. The CDR3 runs 13 residues. Trimming removed 6 bases at V and 4 bases at J, with 9 bases between. CDR3: CASRERNNEKLFF. The CDR3 DNA is TGTGCCAGCAGAGAACGCAATAATGAAAAACTGTTTTTT.

This clonotype counts as medium-sized (0.01 to 0.1%). V and J are TRBV12-3 or TRBV12-4 and TRBJ1-5, with D unclear. This CDR3 comprises 13 residues. The V gene lost 5 bases and the J gene lost 4 bases, with 9 bases spanning the gap. CDR3 coding DNA: TGTGCCAGCAGTCTGGCAGCTAATCAGCCCCAGCATTTT. Its protein product is CASSLAANQPQHF.

This clonotype was found a few times. CDR3 loop: CSASPQQTYGYTF. The CDR3 bases are TGCAGTGCTAGTCCTCAACAAACCTATGGCTACACCTTC. The V gene is TRBV20-1, the J gene TRBJ1-2, with unresolved D. V lost 3 bases and J lost 4, with 12 bases in between. This CDR3 has 13 amino acids. The germline V gene has CDR1 DFQATT and CDR2 SNEGSKA (reference sequence).

The V gene is TRBV6-5, the J gene TRBJ1-5, with 11 nucleotides matching TRBD1. J was trimmed by 4 bases and V by 2 bases; bases with no gene match: 1. The germline V gene encodes CDR1 MNHEY and CDR2 SVGAGI. This CDR3 is 15 amino acids long. CDR3 in DNA: TGTGCCAGCAGTTACGGACAGGGGGCTAATCAGCCCCAGCATTTT. It is translated as CASSYGQGANQPQHF.

This sequence joins TRBV6-6 and TRBJ1-3; unclear D gene. The CDR3 extends over 15 amino acids. Germline V gene lookup returns CDR1 MNHNY and CDR2 SVGAGI (reference sequence). V was pared by 5 bases and J by 0 bases, with 11 bases between. The CDR3 region has the DNA TGTGCCAGCAGTCCCAGTACCTCCTCTGGAAACACCATATATTTT. Translation gives CASSPSTSSGNTIYF.

In its sample, this clonotype was seen a few times. The chain combines TRBV18 with TRBJ1-2; D not certain. CDR3 length: 11 residues. V gave up 4 bases and J gave up 6 bases, with 6 bases separating them. CDR1 KGHSH and CDR2 LQKENI come from the germline V gene. The CDR3 nucleotides read TGTGCCAGCTCACGGACGGATGGCTACACCTTC. This gives the protein CASSRTDGYTF.

This clonotype was observed a few times. This rearrangement joins TRBV7-2 to TRBJ2-3, with TRBD1 identical over 7 bases. The CDR3 is made up of 15 amino acids. CDR1 and CDR2 (germline): SGHTA, FQGNSA. The V segment lost 5 bases and the J segment 5 bases; nucleotides outside the gene matches: 10. CDR3 residues: CASSPNRGPVDTQYF. CDR3 nucleotides: TGTGCCAGCAGCCCCAACAGGGGACCTGTAGATACGCAGTATTTT.

This clonotype was picked up a small number of times. The CDR3 carries no conserved terminal phenylalanine or tryptophan, so it likely arises from a read error. The chain recombines TRBV20-1 with TRBJ1-6; 7 bases are a match to TRBD1. Germline values: CDR1 DFQATT, CDR2 SNEGSKA (reference sequence). The CDR3 is 13 residues long. The V segment lost 6 bases and the J segment 7 bases; nucleotides outside the gene matches: 6. CDR3 region: CSAGQDYNSPLHS. The CDR3 DNA sequence: TGCAGTGCCGGACAGGATTACAATTCACCCCTCCACTCT.

The chain links TRBV6-5 to TRBJ1-2, with 9 bases fitting TRBD1. With V trimmed by 6 bases and J by 3 bases, 8 bases remained unmatched. This CDR3 region has 15 residues. Germline CDR1 is MNHEY and CDR2 is SVGAGI. The CDR3 region has the DNA TGTGCCAGCAGCCAAACCGGGACAGGGCACTATGGCTACACCTTC. This translates into CASSQTGTGHYGYTF.

This clonotype was seen at least ten times. The rearrangement links TRBV12-3 or TRBV12-4 to TRBJ1-6; D gene unclear. Deletions cut 5 bases from V and 8 bases from J, with 13 bases between. The CDR3 has 14 residues. CDR3 DNA: TGTGCCAGCAGTAGTAGACGTGAGCATTCACCCCTCCACTTT. Its protein product is CASSSRREHSPLHF.

This clonotype was seen more than once but under ten times. This chain connects TRBV7-9 to TRBJ1-2, with unresolved D. Germline CDR1 reads SEHNR; CDR2 reads FQNEAQ (reference sequence). The CDR3 extends over 12 amino acids. Trimming took 2 bases from V and 8 from J, leaving 9 bases between them. In DNA, the CDR3 is TGTGCCAGCAGCTTATGGGGTCGAGGCTACACCTTC. Amino acids: CASSLWGRGYTF.

The chain carries TRBV5-1 and TRBJ2-5; the D gene is possibly TRBD1 (6 bases). V was cut by 6 bases and J by 2 bases, with 11 bases left in between. Germline assignment: CDR1 SGHRS and CDR2 YFSETQ. This CDR3 is built from 13 residues. CDR3 loop: CASNPGQQETQYF. The CDR3 DNA sequence: TGCGCCAGCAACCCGGGACAACAAGAGACCCAGTACTTC.

A few counts support this clonotype. The chain employs TRBV10-3 and TRBJ2-7; TRBD2 agrees at 8 bases. CDR3 length: 14 residues. V shed 5 bases, J shed 0 bases, and the junction held 3 bases outside the gene matches. CDR1 is ENHRY and CDR2 is SYGVKD in the germline V gene. The CDR3 DNA is TGTGCCATCAGTACCACTAGCGGCTCCTACGAGCAGTACTTC. Its translation is CAISTTSGSYEQYF.

V usage is TRBV20-1 and J usage is TRBJ2-4; 10 nucleotides line up with TRBD2. The CDR3 extends over 13 amino acids. CDR1 DFQATT and CDR2 SNEGSKA come from the germline V gene (reference sequence). Germline trimming cut 6 bases from V and 6 bases from J; bases unmatched to any gene: 5. The CDR3 protein is CSAEERGGNIQYF. The DNA for the CDR3 is TGCAGTGCAGAAGAGCGGGGGGGAAACATTCAGTACTTC.

This chain links TRBV7-3 with TRBJ2-1, with D perhaps TRBD2 (5 bases). Germline loops: CDR1 SGHTA, CDR2 FQGTGA. V shed 2 bases and J shed 5 bases, with 10 bases lying between them. The CDR3 sequence is 14 residues long. The CDR3 here is CASSLFPSHNEQFF. In DNA, the CDR3 is TGTGCCAGCAGCTTATTCCCTAGCCACAATGAGCAGTTCTTC.

The chain couples TRBV9 to TRBJ2-3, with 7 bases fitting TRBD2. There are 17 residues in the CDR3. Trimming cost V 0 bases and J 0 bases; bases outside gene matches: 7. CDR1 and CDR2 from the germline V gene are SGDLS and YYNGEE. Here the CDR3 DNA reads TGTGCCAGCAGCGTAGTATCTAGCGGCCCTAGCACAGATACGCAGTATTTT. Residues: CASSVVSSGPSTDTQYF.

This clonotype has only a few counts. The CDR3 nucleotides read TGTGCCAGCAGTCCCTGGGGGGCGGACACTGAAGCTTTCTTT. This codes for CASSPWGADTEAFF. The genes are TRBV28 and TRBJ1-1; possibly TRBD1 for D (6 bases). In germline, CDR1 is MDHEN, CDR2 SYDVKM. The CDR3 spans 14 residues. The V end was cut by 5 bases, the J end by 3 bases, with 13 bases between. Looking up the rest from reference TRBV28 and TRBJ1-1 gives the full variable domain: DVKVTQSSRYLVKRTGEKVFLECVQDMDHENMFWYRQDPGLGLRLIYFSYDVKMKEKGDIPEGYSVSREKKERFSLILESASTNQTSMYLCASSPWGADTEAFFGQGTRLTVV.

V gene TRBV12-3 or TRBV12-4 combines with J gene TRBJ2-5; TRBD1 might be the D (6 bases). The CDR3 is made up of 14 amino acids. V lost 3 bases and J lost 0, with 8 bases in between. In DNA, the CDR3 is TGTGCCAGCAGTTTCCGGGACAACCAAGAGACCCAGTACTTC. Translation: CASSFRDNQETQYF.

In this sample, this clonotype turned up a few times. The chain is built from TRBV7-9 and TRBJ2-3; D is uncertain. Between the trimmed V and J ends, which lost 3 bases and 0 bases, there was a span of 7 bases. Germline lookup yields CDR1 SEHNR and CDR2 FQNEAQ (reference sequence). This CDR3 is built from 14 residues. The CDR3 loop reads CASSFPVSTDTQYF. As DNA, the CDR3 is TGTGCCAGCAGCTTTCCGGTTAGCACAGATACGCAGTATTTT.

V is TRBV5-1 and J is TRBJ2-1; D is ambiguous. CDR3 length: 15 amino acids. The V end lost 4 bases, the J end lost 4 bases, and 15 bases lay between the germline ends. Looked up from germline, CDR1 is SGHRS and CDR2 is YFSETQ. For the CDR3, the DNA is TGCGCCAGCAGCCTCGTCATACAATCGTACAATGAGCAGTTCTTC. Translating it yields CASSLVIQSYNEQFF.

This clonotype was found a few times. The genes are TRBV18 and TRBJ1-1, with a tentative D call TRBD1 (5 bases). Germline CDR1 reads KGHSH; CDR2 reads LQKENI. V was cut by 2 bases and J by 4 bases, with 17 bases left in between. The CDR3 length is 16 residues. The CDR3 bases are TGTGCCAGCTCACCAAGGTATAGGCAGGGTAGCACTGAAGCTTTCTTT. Translated, it gives CASSPRYRQGSTEAFF.

In this sample, this clonotype is medium-sized. The chain couples TRBV5-1 to TRBJ1-5; 7 bases fit TRBD1. Trimming took 4 bases from V and 4 from J; bases not matched to a gene: 5. Germline CDR1 and CDR2: SGHRS and YFSETQ. This CDR3 region has 14 residues. CDR3 in DNA: TGCGCCAGCAGCGAACAGGGGACTAATCAGCCCCAGCATTTT. Translating gives CASSEQGTNQPQHF.